What follows are 30 T cell receptor beta chains derived from one specimen sequenced in a study of cytomegalovirus exposure and HLA in healthy donors. The PCR contained 60 Vbeta and 13 Jbeta primers. Some clones are missing from TCRdb's copy, which holds only in-frame ones; the method was immunoSEQ multiplex PCR. The sample carries some 150,000 clones, around 70% recorded once. Sequencing used PBMCs. The origin of the receptors is a middle-aged man in good health and CMV-seronegative.

V usage is TRBV30 and J usage is TRBJ1-6; weak D call: TRBD1 (5 bases). This CDR3 region has 13 residues. Germline loops: CDR1 GTSNPN, CDR2 SVGIG (reference sequence). Between the trimmed V and J ends, which lost 3 bases and 7 bases, there was a span of 10 bases. The CDR3 region is CAWRRGGNSPLHF. Here the CDR3 DNA reads TGTGCCTGGAGAAGGGGTGGGAATTCACCCCTCCACTTT.

This chain joins TRBV4-3 and TRBJ1-4, with a tentative D call TRBD1 (5 bases). Germline CDR1 is LGHNA and CDR2 is YSLEER. There are 14 residues in the CDR3. V was shortened by 4 bases and J by 8 bases, with 14 bases between the two germline ends. CDR3 residues: CASSPLQGAEKLFF. CDR3 nucleotide sequence: TGCGCCAGCAGCCCCCTCCAGGGCGCCGAAAAACTGTTTTTT.

The V call is TRBV7-2, the J call TRBJ2-3; no clear D. This CDR3 comprises 12 residues. Trimming pared 4 bases from V and 2 bases from J, leaving 4 bases between. Germline CDR1 SGHTA, CDR2 FQGNSA. The CDR3: CASSSYTDTQYF. The CDR3 bases are TGTGCCAGCAGCTCCTACACAGATACGCAGTATTTT.

This clone was counted between two and nine times. The J gene is TRBJ2-5, the V gene TRBV15; weak D call: TRBD1 (5 bases). The V gene lost 1 base and the J gene lost 5 bases, with 20 bases spanning the gap. Germline V gene sequence: CDR1 LNHNV, CDR2 YYDKDF (reference sequence). CDR3 length: 17 residues. The CDR3 here is CATSRVDSLVGAETQYF. The CDR3 DNA is TGTGCCACCAGCAGAGTTGATAGTCTAGTTGGGGCGGAGACCCAGTACTTC.

The rearrangement joins TRBV10-1 to TRBJ1-5, with TRBD1 as a possible D gene (5 bases). Germline values: CDR1 WNHNN, CDR2 SYGVQD (reference sequence). Trimming took off 6 bases at V and 4 bases at J, with 19 bases between the two ends. There are 16 residues in the CDR3. DNA for the CDR3: TGCGCCAGCAGCCTACGCCTAAAACAGGAGAATCAGCCCCAGCATTTT. Protein product: CASSLRLKQENQPQHF.

DNA for the CDR3: TGTGCCAGTAGTTGGGCAGGGCCCTATCAGCCCCAGCATTTT. Translating gives CASSWAGPYQPQHF. This rearrangement joins TRBV19 to TRBJ1-5, with D possibly matching TRBD1 (5 bases). Deletions cut 5 bases from V and 5 bases from J, with 13 bases between. This CDR3 has 14 amino acids. Germline V CDR1 and CDR2: LNHDA, SQIVND (reference sequence).

This clone qualifies as medium-sized. This chain links TRBV6-1 with TRBJ1-5; D is uncertain. The CDR3 contains 16 residues. The V gene lost 0 bases and the J gene lost 2 bases, with 11 bases spanning the gap. The germline CDR1 and CDR2 sequences are MNHNS and SASEGT. CDR3 sequence: CASSEAPGLGNQPQHF. CDR3 sequence (DNA): TGTGCCAGCAGTGAAGCGCCGGGATTGGGCAATCAGCCCCAGCATTTT.

This sequence joins TRBV5-1 and TRBJ2-3, with D possibly being TRBD1 (5 bases). Germline V gives CDR1 SGHRS, CDR2 YFSETQ. CDR3 size: 14 residues. Trimming removed 1 base from V and 4 bases from J, with 10 bases in between. The CDR3 bases are TGCGCCAGCAGCTTGCAGGGAATGGCAGATACGCAGTATTTT. It encodes CASSLQGMADTQYF.

The genes are TRBV5-4 and TRBJ1-2, with D perhaps matching TRBD1 (5 bases). The CDR3 length is 15 residues. Germline CDR1 is SGHNT and CDR2 is YYREEE (reference sequence). Between the trimmed V and J ends, which lost 4 bases and 4 bases, there was a span of 17 bases. The CDR3 bases are TGTGCCAGCAGCCGAGGGACTCCAGAAACCTATGGCTACACCTTC. Translating gives CASSRGTPETYGYTF.

The chain joins TRBV5-4 to TRBJ2-3, with 13 bases fitting TRBD2. J was trimmed by 2 bases and V by 3 bases; bases with no gene match: 12. This CDR3 is built from 19 residues. CDR1 SGHNT and CDR2 YYREEE come from the germline V gene (reference sequence). CDR3 sequence: CASSYPGLAGLGNTDTQYF. The CDR3 DNA reads as TGTGCCAGCAGCTACCCGGGACTAGCGGGGTTAGGAAACACAGATACGCAGTATTTT. The full variable domain, completed using reference TRBV5-4 and TRBJ2-3, is ETGVTQSPTHLIKTRGQQVTLRCSSQSGHNTVSWYQQALGQGPQFIFQYYREEENGRGNFPPRFSGLQFPNYSSELNVNALELDDSALYLCASSYPGLAGLGNTDTQYFGPGTRLTVL.

The chain carries TRBV5-1 and TRBJ2-3, with D possibly being TRBD1 (6 bases). The CDR3 extends over 15 amino acids. Germline-derived CDR1 and CDR2 are SGHRS and YFSETQ. The V end lost 4 bases, the J end lost 2 bases, and 14 bases lay between the germline ends. The CDR3: CASSAGGQITDTQYF. DNA of the CDR3: TGCGCCAGCAGCGCAGGTGGACAGATCACAGATACGCAGTATTTT.

This sequence joins TRBV10-3 and TRBJ1-1; 7 bases are a match to TRBD1. Germline V gene lookup returns CDR1 ENHRY and CDR2 SYGVKD. The CDR3 runs 19 residues. Germline trimming cut 6 bases from V and 3 bases from J; bases unmatched to any gene: 22. The CDR3 nucleotides read TGTGCCATCAGGGGGGGAGCAGGAAGACAGGGAAGGTTGGACACTGAAGCTTTCTTT. Translated, it gives CAIRGGAGRQGRLDTEAFF.

This chain links TRBV19 with TRBJ2-5; 7 bases are shared with TRBD1. Unmatched junction bases numbered 12, after V lost 6 bases and J lost 2 bases. The CDR3 covers 16 residues. Germline-derived CDR1 and CDR2 are LNHDA and SQIVND (reference sequence). CDR3 protein: CASRAKNRGSQETQYF. CDR3 DNA sequence: TGTGCCAGTAGGGCTAAAAACAGGGGTTCGCAAGAGACCCAGTACTTC.

This clone turned up a few times. The chain employs TRBV27 and TRBJ1-2; D is unresolved. The CDR3 has 14 amino acids. Germline CDR1 is MNHEY and CDR2 is SMNVEV (reference sequence). Trimming left V 6 bases short and J 6 bases short, with 17 bases between. CDR3 in amino acids: CASRPGRALDGYTF. The CDR3 DNA is TGTGCCAGCAGGCCGGGGAGGGCCCTGGATGGCTACACCTTC.

The V and J genes are TRBV9 and TRBJ2-5; TRBD1 aligns across 12 bases. Germline V CDR1 and CDR2: SGDLS, YYNGEE. The CDR3 totals 16 residues. J was trimmed by 4 bases and V by 3 bases; bases with no gene match: 7. CDR3 loop: CASSGPGQGAGETQYF. CDR3 sequence (DNA): TGTGCCAGCAGCGGACCGGGACAGGGGGCCGGAGAGACCCAGTACTTC. The full variable domain, with the rest looked up from reference TRBV9 and TRBJ2-5, is DSGVTQTPKHLITATGQRVTLRCSPRSGDLSVYWYQQSLDQGLQFLIQYYNGEERAKGNILERFSAQQFPDLHSELNLSSLELGDSALYFCASSGPGQGAGETQYFGPGTRLLVL.

This clone was seen only a few times. The rearrangement uses TRBV5-6 and TRBJ2-5; 8 bases are a match to TRBD2. Germline CDR1 SGHDT, CDR2 YYEEEE. Losses at the gene ends were 4 bases for V and 4 bases for J; bases not matched to a gene: 9. This CDR3 has 15 amino acids. The CDR3 region is CASSNSSGSTETQYF. DNA for the CDR3: TGTGCCAGCAGCAATTCCAGCGGGAGCACAGAGACCCAGTACTTC.

This clone was counted a few times. The gene calls are TRBV5-1 and TRBJ1-4; D is uncertain. Deletions cut 0 bases from V and 1 base from J, with 13 bases between. CDR3 length: 17 residues. CDR1 and CDR2 (germline): SGHRS, YFSETQ. CDR3 sequence: CASSLGAPGRTNEKLFF. The CDR3 DNA reads TGCGCCAGCAGCTTGGGGGCCCCCGGCAGAACTAATGAAAAACTGTTTTTT.

The rearrangement uses TRBV2 and TRBJ1-4; 7 positions match TRBD1. This CDR3 contains 13 residues. In germline, CDR1 is SNHLY, CDR2 FYNNEI. J was trimmed by 8 bases and V by 6 bases; bases with no gene match: 6. This CDR3 is CASSQQGVEKLFF. The CDR3 coding sequence is TGTGCCAGCAGCCAGCAGGGGGTGGAAAAACTGTTTTTT.

The V and J genes are TRBV2 and TRBJ2-1, with 9 nucleotides matching TRBD2. Trimming at V came to 6 bases and at J to 1 base, leaving 10 bases not matched to a gene. CDR3 length equals 17 residues. Per germline, CDR1 SNHLY and CDR2 FYNNEI. CDR3 sequence reads: CASSLAGSSVSYNEQFF. The CDR3 coding sequence is TGTGCCAGCAGCCTAGCGGGAAGCAGTGTATCCTACAATGAGCAGTTCTTC.

Note on this clone: The conserved phenylalanine or tryptophan normally closing the CDR3 is absent here, so this likely arose from a read error. The chain joins TRBV4-1 to TRBJ1-3; a weak D match, TRBD1 (6 bases). The V end was cut by 3 bases, the J end by 2 bases, with 17 bases between. CDR1 is MGHRA, CDR2 YSYEKL, per germline. CDR3 length: 17 amino acids. CDR3 nucleotides: TGCGCCAGCAGCCAGGGCAAACAGGGTCGGGCTGGAAACACCATATATGTT. Amino acid sequence: CASSQGKQGRAGNTIYV.

This chain joins TRBV9 and TRBJ1-5, with TRBD1 identical over 9 bases. The CDR3 has 15 amino acids. V shed 4 bases, J shed 6 bases, and the junction held 8 bases outside the gene matches. The V gene's germline CDR1 is SGDLS and CDR2 YYNGEE. This chain's CDR3 is CASSRTGEGRQPQHF. Written as DNA, the CDR3 is TGTGCCAGCAGCAGGACAGGGGAGGGTCGTCAGCCCCAGCATTTT.

This rearrangement joins TRBV9 to TRBJ2-5, with D possibly being TRBD1 (6 bases). Per germline, CDR1 SGDLS and CDR2 YYNGEE. The CDR3 has 17 amino acids. The germline V and J ends were trimmed by 0 bases and 5 bases, with 20 bases remaining between them. Here the CDR3 reads CASSVDTPTGLGETQYF. The CDR3 DNA follows: TGTGCCAGCAGCGTAGACACTCCGACAGGCCTTGGGGAGACCCAGTACTTC.

The chain recombines TRBV18 with TRBJ2-7, with a weak D call TRBD1 (5 bases). From germline, CDR1 is KGHSH and CDR2 LQKENI. V shed 0 bases and J shed 6 bases, with 15 bases lying between them. The CDR3 runs to 15 residues. CDR3: CASSPPNQGRAEQYF. CDR3 nucleotides: TGTGCCAGCTCACCACCGAATCAGGGAAGAGCCGAGCAGTACTTC.

The chain links TRBV14 to TRBJ1-1, with a possible D match to TRBD1 (5 bases). The germline V gene encodes CDR1 SGHDN and CDR2 FVKESK. This CDR3 is built from 13 residues. V gave up 3 bases and J gave up 0 bases, with 5 bases separating them. The CDR3, as DNA: TGTGCCAGCAGCCAGACAGTGAACACTGAAGCTTTCTTT. It specifies CASSQTVNTEAFF.

V usage is TRBV6-6 and J usage is TRBJ2-7, with D hard to call. V lost 0 bases to trimming and J lost 4 bases, with 13 bases between them. From germline, CDR1 is MNHNY and CDR2 SVGAGI (reference sequence). The CDR3 totals 15 residues. The CDR3 DNA sequence: TGTGCCAGCAGTTACTCGCCTGGGTCCGGGTACGAGCAGTACTTC. This translates into CASSYSPGSGYEQYF.

In DNA, the CDR3 is TGTGCCAGCAGCTTAGGGACAGTACCGCTTTATGGCTACACCTTC. Its translation: CASSLGTVPLYGYTF. The chain uses TRBV7-9 and TRBJ1-2; D is possibly TRBD1 (6 bases). V was clipped by 1 base and J by 5 bases, with 14 bases between them. The CDR3 contains 15 residues. Germline-derived CDR1 and CDR2 are SEHNR and FQNEAQ (reference sequence).

This chain joins TRBV5-6 and TRBJ2-5; no reliable D call. This CDR3 comprises 15 residues. Trimming shortened V by 4 bases and J by 3 bases, and 16 bases separated the two germline ends. Looked up from germline, CDR1 is SGHDT and CDR2 is YYEEEE. The CDR3: CASSRDWNREETQYF. The CDR3 bases are TGTGCCAGCAGCCGCGATTGGAACAGAGAAGAGACCCAGTACTTC.

The chain recombines TRBV6-5 with TRBJ2-7; D is uncertain. Trimming removed 2 bases at V and 5 bases at J, with 13 bases between. This CDR3 spans 14 amino acids. Looked up from germline, CDR1 is MNHEY and CDR2 is SVGAGI. CDR3 sequence (DNA): TGTGCCAGCAGTTACCTTTCCGGTTACGACGAGCAGTACTTC. Translated, it gives CASSYLSGYDEQYF.

The V gene is TRBV6-6, the J gene TRBJ2-1, with 11 bases that match TRBD2. V shed 5 bases, J shed 15 bases, and the junction held 18 bases outside the gene matches. CDR3 length: 16 residues. Germline assignment: CDR1 MNHNY and CDR2 SVGAGI (reference sequence). CDR3: CASSPTSGSAAVPPFF. The CDR3 nucleotides are TGTGCCAGCAGTCCTACTAGCGGGAGTGCGGCCGTTCCGCCGTTCTTC.

CDR3 nucleotide sequence: TGTGCCAGCAGCTTAGGGACAGCCCAAGAGACCCAGTACTTC. Translating it yields CASSLGTAQETQYF. This rearrangement joins TRBV7-7 to TRBJ2-5, with D possibly being TRBD1 (6 bases). The germline CDR1 and CDR2 sequences are SSHAT and FNYEAQ (reference sequence). This CDR3 spans 14 amino acids. V lost 1 base to trimming and J lost 1 base, with 7 bases between them.